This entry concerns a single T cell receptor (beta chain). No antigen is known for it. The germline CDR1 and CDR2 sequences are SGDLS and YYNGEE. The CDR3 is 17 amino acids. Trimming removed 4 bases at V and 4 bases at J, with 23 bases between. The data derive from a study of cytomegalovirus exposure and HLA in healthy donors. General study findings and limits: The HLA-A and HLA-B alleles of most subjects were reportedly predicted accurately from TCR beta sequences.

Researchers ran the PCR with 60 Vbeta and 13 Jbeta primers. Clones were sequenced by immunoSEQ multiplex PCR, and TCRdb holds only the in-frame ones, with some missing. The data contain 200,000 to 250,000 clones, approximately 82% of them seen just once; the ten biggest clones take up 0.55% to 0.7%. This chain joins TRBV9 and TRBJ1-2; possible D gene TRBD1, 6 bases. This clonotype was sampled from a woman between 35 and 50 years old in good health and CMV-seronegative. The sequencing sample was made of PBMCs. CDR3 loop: CASSPPGGGLNGYGYTF. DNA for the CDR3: TGTGCCAGCAGCCCCCCGGGAGGGGGACTTAATGGCTATGGCTACACCTTC.